Listed below are T cell receptor beta chains from one sample, sequenced in a study of tissue T cells after allogeneic stem cell transplantation. Sequencing used immunoSEQ multiplex PCR; TCRdb keeps in-frame clones, though not all of them. This table has 25,000 or so clones, roughly nine tenths appearing once. Sequencing was performed on blood, taken before transplantation. The source of these receptors is a male donor older than 55 who later had graft-versus-host disease after an allogeneic stem cell transplant. CDR3s include the opening cysteine and the closing phenylalanine or tryptophan. The D gene is left open where the match is weak. Clone size, where shown, is once, few, many, or a class for clones that have expanded.

.,TRBV6-5,.,TRBJ1-2,13,CASSYDRNYGYTF,TGTGCCAGCAGTTACGACAGAAACTATGGCTACACCTTC
few,TRBV25-1,.,TRBJ2-6,15,CASSEIGVGANVLTF,TGTGCCAGCAGTGAAATTGGGGTTGGGGCCAACGTCCTGACTTTC
.,TRBV9,.,TRBJ2-7,14,CASSVGQGQYEQYF,TGTGCCAGCAGCGTAGGGCAGGGGCAGTACGAGCAGTACTTC
few,TRBV19,TRBD2,TRBJ2-7,15,CATGRASGSQYEQYF,TGTGCCACGGGGCGGGCTAGCGGGAGTCAATACGAGCAGTACTTC
once,TRBV28,.,TRBJ1-2,15,CASSSPGSRGYGYTF,TGTGCCAGCAGCTCACCGGGCTCGCGGGGCTATGGCTACACCTTC
.,TRBV30,.,TRBJ1-1,13,CAWSREASTEAFF,TGTGCCTGGAGTCGTGAGGCCTCCACTGAAGCTTTCTTT
.,TRBV12-3/TRBV12-4,.,TRBJ2-3,13,CASRSDGTDTQYF,TGTGCCAGCAGATCTGACGGCACAGATACGCAGTATTTT
.,TRBV4-3,.,TRBJ2-1,14,CASSHSGVYNEQFF,TGCGCCAGCAGCCACTCCGGGGTGTACAATGAGCAGTTCTTC
.,TRBV14,.,TRBJ2-7,15,CASSQRQRAVYEQYF,TGTGCCAGCAGCCAACGGCAAAGGGCGGTCTACGAGCAGTACTTC
.,TRBV5-4,.,TRBJ2-7,15,CASSDRRPRGGEQYF,TGTGCCAGCAGCGATAGAAGACCCAGAGGGGGCGAGCAGTACTTC
.,TRBV7-8,.,TRBJ1-5,15,CASSPNRGGNQPQHF,TGTGCCAGCAGCCCCAATCGGGGGGGCAATCAGCCCCAGCATTTT
.,TRBV14,.,TRBJ1-2,11,CASSARGGYTF,TGTGCCAGCAGCGCAAGGGGTGGCTACACCTTC
.,TRBV13,.,TRBJ2-4,12,CASSPRQGIQYF,TGTGCCAGCAGCCCGCGTCAAGGCATTCAGTACTTC
once,TRBV4-2,TRBD2,TRBJ2-7,18,CASSQDRTSGSYSYEQYF,TGTGCCAGCAGCCAAGATAGGACTAGCGGGAGTTACTCCTACGAGCAGTACTTC
.,TRBV7-9,TRBD2,TRBJ2-7,16,CASSLESSGRPYEQYF,TGTGCCAGCAGCTTAGAGTCTAGCGGGAGGCCCTACGAGCAGTACTTC
.,TRBV6-6,.,TRBJ1-1,14,CASTHRVVGTEAFF,TGTGCCAGCACACACAGGGTGGTGGGGACTGAAGCTTTCTTT
.,TRBV6-5,.,TRBJ1-5,14,CASSYSGESQPQHF,TGTGCCAGCAGTTACTCAGGGGAGAGTCAGCCCCAGCATTTT
.,TRBV11-2,.,TRBJ2-1,13,CASSLSPEHEQFF,TGTGCCAGCAGCTTGTCCCCAGAGCATGAGCAGTTCTTC
.,TRBV7-9,.,TRBJ1-1,14,CASSSLRLNTEAFF,TGTGCCAGCAGCTCCCTCCGGCTGAACACTGAAGCTTTCTTT
once,TRBV2,.,TRBJ2-6,15,CASSVGATGANVLTF,TGTGCCAGCAGTGTAGGAGCGACTGGGGCCAACGTCCTGACTTTC
.,TRBV19,.,TRBJ2-6,14,CASSFDSGANVLTF,TGTGCCAGTAGTTTTGACTCTGGGGCCAACGTCCTGACTTTC
.,TRBV5-8,.,TRBJ2-5,16,CASSLAKGLGVETQYF,TGTGCCAGCAGCTTGGCGAAGGGACTGGGGGTCGAGACCCAGTACTTC
.,TRBV3-1/TRBV3-2,TRBD1,TRBJ2-2,15,CASSRRGIETGELFF,TGTGCCAGCAGCCGCAGGGGGATTGAGACCGGGGAGCTGTTTTTT
.,TRBV3-1/TRBV3-2,.,TRBJ1-3,15,CASSQSRSSGNTIYF,TGTGCCAGCAGCCAGTCCAGATCCTCTGGAAACACCATATATTTT
.,TRBV5-4,.,TRBJ1-1,14,CASSLRIMNTEAFF,TGTGCCAGCAGCTTACGTATAATGAACACTGAAGCTTTCTTT
.,TRBV11-1,.,TRBJ2-3,13,CASSLRLTDTQYF,TGTGCCAGCAGCCTGCGGTTGACGGATACGCAGTATTTT
.,TRBV7-6,TRBD2,TRBJ2-7,16,CASSQKLAGGVYEQYF,TGTGCCAGCAGCCAAAAACTAGCGGGAGGTGTCTACGAGCAGTACTTC
.,TRBV5-1,.,TRBJ2-2,14,CASSAGGTAGELFF,TGCGCCAGCAGCGCCGGGGGCACAGCCGGGGAGCTGTTTTTT
.,TRBV6-2/TRBV6-3,.,TRBJ2-7,14,CASSKGPPGYEQYF,TGTGCCAGCAGCAAGGGGCCTCCGGGGTACGAGCAGTACTTC
.,TRBV5-1,TRBD1,TRBJ1-2,12,CASGRDSYGYTF,TGCGCCAGCGGACGGGACAGCTATGGCTACACCTTC
.,TRBV9,.,TRBJ1-5,15,CASSVAGGFGQPQHF,TGTGCCAGCAGCGTAGCTGGGGGGTTTGGCCAGCCCCAGCATTTT
.,TRBV10-3,TRBD1,TRBJ1-6,14,CAIRSGTENSPLHF,TGTGCCATCAGATCCGGGACAGAGAATTCACCCCTCCACTTT
.,TRBV4-1,.,TRBJ1-3,14,CASSQTLIRDTIYF,TGCGCCAGCAGCCAGACTCTGATTAGGGACACCATATATTTT
.,TRBV30,.,TRBJ1-2,15,CAWRGRGAANYGYTF,TGTGCCTGGCGGGGGAGGGGGGCGGCTAACTATGGCTACACCTTC
.,TRBV10-2,.,TRBJ1-5,14,CASSEGGGVQPQHF,TGCGCCAGCAGTGAGGGGGGAGGGGTTCAGCCCCAGCATTTT
.,TRBV6-1,.,TRBJ2-3,15,CASSDLSNPTDTQYF,TGTGCCAGCAGTGATTTGAGCAATCCCACAGATACGCAGTATTTT
few,TRBV5-4,TRBD2,TRBJ2-2,16,CASSESPSGRAGELFF,TGTGCCAGCAGCGAGAGTCCCAGCGGGAGGGCCGGGGAGCTGTTTTTT
few,TRBV10-1,.,TRBJ2-1,18,CASSESSTPKDIYNEQFF,TGCGCCAGCAGTGAGTCGTCGACACCTAAAGACATATACAATGAGCAGTTCTTC
.,TRBV2,.,TRBJ1-6,17,CASSPTVVGQGNSPLHF,TGTGCCAGCAGCCCCACGGTCGTGGGCCAAGGGAATTCACCCCTCCACTTT
.,TRBV30,.,TRBJ2-1,14,CAWIPYTPYSGKFF,TGTGCCTGGATTCCCTATACTCCGTACAGCGGAAAGTTCTTC
.,TRBV30,.,TRBJ2-2,15,CAWGTGMGNTGELFF,TGTGCCTGGGGGACCGGGATGGGGAACACCGGGGAGCTGTTTTTT
.,TRBV7-7,.,TRBJ2-2,16,CASSLDSGLNTGELFF,TGTGCCAGCAGCTTAGATAGCGGACTGAACACCGGGGAGCTGTTTTTT
.,TRBV29-1,TRBD1,TRBJ1-5,14,CSVSTGAGGQPQHF,TGCAGCGTATCCACAGGGGCTGGTGGTCAGCCCCAGCATTTT
.,TRBV7-2,.,TRBJ1-5,12,CASSPGPQPQHF,TGTGCCAGCAGTCCGGGTCCTCAGCCCCAGCATTTT
.,TRBV28,TRBD1,TRBJ1-2,16,CASSELLGQGNYGYTF,TGTGCCAGCAGTGAACTCCTGGGACAGGGGAACTATGGCTACACCTTC
.,TRBV7-2,TRBD1,TRBJ1-1,16,CASSSQGRGKGTEAFF,TGTGCCAGCAGCTCGCAGGGCAGGGGGAAGGGCACTGAAGCTTTCTTT
.,TRBV10-3,.,TRBJ1-2,13,CAISGDTGNGYTF,TGTGCCATCAGTGGGGATACAGGGAATGGCTACACCTTC
.,TRBV24-1,.,TRBJ2-4,12,CATTSRRGIQYF,TGTGCCACCACCTCCCGGAGGGGCATTCAGTACTTC
.,TRBV10-2,.,TRBJ1-2,19,CASSVDEGGKDRGDGGYTF,TGCGCCAGCAGTGTAGACGAGGGTGGCAAAGATCGGGGTGATGGTGGCTACACCTTC
.,TRBV18,TRBD2,TRBJ2-2,18,CASSPLLSSGTNTGELFF,TGTGCCAGCTCACCACTTTTATCAAGCGGGACGAACACCGGGGAGCTGTTTTTT
.,TRBV6-1,.,TRBJ1-5,16,CASSEALGQFNQPQHF,TGTGCCAGCAGTGAAGCGCTCGGACAGTTCAATCAGCCCCAGCATTTT
once,TRBV6-1,.,TRBJ1-5,13,CASSEAPDQPQHF,TGTGCCAGCAGTGAAGCACCAGATCAGCCCCAGCATTTT
.,TRBV24-1,.,TRBJ2-1,11,CATSDAGEQFF,TGTGCCACCAGTGATGCGGGTGAGCAGTTCTTC
.,TRBV7-2,.,TRBJ2-1,16,CASSLAPERAYNEQFF,TGTGCCAGCAGCTTAGCCCCCGAGCGGGCCTACAATGAGCAGTTCTTC
.,TRBV10-3,TRBD1,TRBJ2-2,18,CAITATGGMSGGTGELFF,TGTGCCATCACCGCGACAGGGGGCATGTCAGGGGGCACCGGGGAGCTGTTTTTT